These T cell receptor beta chains were read from a single sample in a study of tumor-infiltrating lymphocytes in oesophageal squamous cell carcinoma. MiXCR was run by TCRdb on the reads, yielding one entry per CDR3 protein. Among 12,000 or so distinct CDR3 sequences listed, about three fifths were seen once. Sequenced input: blood. The receptor source for this set is a female donor with esophageal squamous cell carcinoma. Each CDR3 is given with its conserved first and last residue. A D gene is named only where the DNA matches it firmly. Expanded clones are given a class, and other clones once, few, many or no size at all.

D gene: .; V gene: TRBV11-3; J gene: TRBJ2-2; clone size: few; CDR3 DNA: TGTGCCAGCGAGGGGAGCACCGGGGAGCTGTTTTTT; CDR3 protein: CASEGSTGELFF
D gene: .; V gene: TRBV6-1; J gene: TRBJ2-5; clone size: .; CDR3 DNA: TGTGCCAGCAGTGAAGCGCTAGGACCCCAAGAGACCCAGTACTTC; CDR3 protein: CASSEALGPQETQYF
D gene: TRBD1; V gene: TRBV7-2; J gene: TRBJ2-3; clone size: .; CDR3 DNA: TGTGCCAGCAGCTTGGGACAGGGAGGAAATACGCAGTATTTT; CDR3 protein: CASSLGQGGNTQYF
D gene: .; V gene: TRBV19; J gene: TRBJ2-7; clone size: .; CDR3 DNA: TGTGCCAGTAGTCCCACGGGCCACGAGCAGTACTTC; CDR3 protein: CASSPTGHEQYF
D gene: TRBD2; V gene: TRBV7-6; J gene: TRBJ2-1; clone size: few; CDR3 DNA: TGTGCCAGCAGCCCCTCCGGCGGGAGGTTGGTGGATGAGCAGTTCTTC; CDR3 protein: CASSPSGGRLVDEQFF
D gene: .; V gene: TRBV12-3/TRBV12-4; J gene: TRBJ1-2; clone size: .; CDR3 DNA: TGTGCCAGCAGTCAGACTGTAGTTGATGGCTACACCTTC; CDR3 protein: CASSQTVVDGYTF
D gene: .; V gene: TRBV7-2; J gene: TRBJ2-4; clone size: .; CDR3 DNA: TGTGCCAGCAGCTCTTCAGATACGCAGTACTTC; CDR3 protein: CASSSSDTQYF
D gene: .; V gene: TRBV19; J gene: TRBJ1-2; clone size: many; CDR3 DNA: TGTGCCAGTAGTATGGCAAACTATGGCTACACCTTC; CDR3 protein: CASSMANYGYTF
D gene: TRBD1; V gene: TRBV7-6; J gene: TRBJ1-6; clone size: .; CDR3 DNA: TGTGCCAGCAGCCCTCAGACAGGGAACTACGAGCAGTACTTT; CDR3 protein: CASSPQTGNYEQYF
D gene: TRBD2; V gene: TRBV7-2; J gene: TRBJ2-3; clone size: few; CDR3 DNA: TGTGCCAGCAGCTTAGGTACTAGCGGGAGCACAGATACGCAGTATTTT; CDR3 protein: CASSLGTSGSTDTQYF
D gene: TRBD1; V gene: TRBV7-3; J gene: TRBJ2-5; clone size: few; CDR3 DNA: TGTGCCAGCAGCTTAAAGCCCTCTCCCCCGGGACAGACGTCCGTGGGGACCCAGTACTTC; CDR3 protein: CASSLKPSPPGQTSVGTQYF
D gene: .; V gene: TRBV12-3/TRBV12-4; J gene: TRBJ2-5; clone size: .; CDR3 DNA: TGTGCCAGCAGTTTAGAGTGGGGAGAGACCCAGTACTTC; CDR3 protein: CASSLEWGETQYF
D gene: .; V gene: TRBV7-3; J gene: TRBJ2-7; clone size: few; CDR3 DNA: TGTGCCAGCAGCTTAAATCCGGGGGCGATTGGCGAGCAGTACTTC; CDR3 protein: CASSLNPGAIGEQYF
D gene: .; V gene: TRBV7-3; J gene: TRBJ2-5; clone size: few; CDR3 DNA: TGTGCCAGCAGCTCGTACAGGGTCGAAGAGACCCAGTACTTC; CDR3 protein: CASSSYRVEETQYF
D gene: TRBD2; V gene: TRBV6-2/TRBV6-3; J gene: TRBJ2-7; clone size: .; CDR3 DNA: TGTGCCAGCAGTTACTCCCCCAACTTATTTGCGGGAGGCTACGAGCAGTACTTC; CDR3 protein: CASSYSPNLFAGGYEQYF
D gene: .; V gene: TRBV7-8; J gene: TRBJ2-3; clone size: once; CDR3 DNA: TGTGCCAGCAGCTTAGCTTCAGATACAGATACGCAGTATTTT; CDR3 protein: CASSLASDTDTQYF
D gene: .; V gene: TRBV5-6; J gene: TRBJ2-4; clone size: .; CDR3 DNA: TGTGCCAGCAGCTTGGCCTGGGTAACACGCGATGAGCAGTACTTT; CDR3 protein: CASSLAWVTRDEQYF
D gene: TRBD2; V gene: TRBV7-8; J gene: TRBJ2-1; clone size: .; CDR3 DNA: TGTGCCAGCAGCGTTAGCGGGGGGCAGTTCTTC; CDR3 protein: CASSVSGGQFF
D gene: .; V gene: TRBV27; J gene: TRBJ2-7; clone size: many; CDR3 DNA: TGTGCCAGCAGTTTGGGGGCACAGGGACTCGAGCAGTACTTC; CDR3 protein: CASSLGAQGLEQYF
D gene: .; V gene: TRBV5-1; J gene: TRBJ1-2; clone size: many; CDR3 DNA: TGCGCCAGCAGCTTGGACAGCCGTGGAGGCTACACCTTC; CDR3 protein: CASSLDSRGGYTF
D gene: .; V gene: TRBV6-1; J gene: TRBJ2-3; clone size: .; CDR3 DNA: TGTGCCAGCAGTGAAATCGCTAGAGTATGGGGAGATACGCAGTATTTT; CDR3 protein: CASSEIARVWGDTQYF
D gene: .; V gene: TRBV7-2; J gene: TRBJ2-1; clone size: .; CDR3 DNA: TGTGCCAGCAGCTTAGATGGGACAAGGAATGAGCAGTTCTTC; CDR3 protein: CASSLDGTRNEQFF
D gene: .; V gene: TRBV28; J gene: TRBJ2-7; clone size: many; CDR3 DNA: TGTGCCAGCAGTTTCCCGACCTACGAGCAGTACTTC; CDR3 protein: CASSFPTYEQYF
D gene: TRBD2; V gene: TRBV28; J gene: TRBJ2-1; clone size: few; CDR3 DNA: TGTGCCAGCAGTTTAACCGGGACTAGCGGATCCAATGAGCAGTTCTTC; CDR3 protein: CASSLTGTSGSNEQFF
D gene: .; V gene: TRBV6-2/TRBV6-3; J gene: TRBJ2-3; clone size: .; CDR3 DNA: TGTGCCAGCGGCCGGGGAACCGGTACAGATACGCAGTATTTT; CDR3 protein: CASGRGTGTDTQYF
D gene: .; V gene: TRBV5-4; J gene: TRBJ2-7; clone size: medium-sized; CDR3 DNA: TGTGCCAGCAGCTTGGCTTCGTTTTCCTACGAGCAGTACTTC; CDR3 protein: CASSLASFSYEQYF
D gene: .; V gene: TRBV7-3; J gene: TRBJ2-1; clone size: .; CDR3 DNA: TGTGCCAGCAGCTTAAAAGGGCACCTAGGGAACAATGAGCAGTTCTTC; CDR3 protein: CASSLKGHLGNNEQFF
D gene: .; V gene: TRBV6-9; J gene: TRBJ1-1; clone size: few; CDR3 DNA: TGTGCCAGCAGTTTTGGGGGGTGGACTGAAGCTTTCTTT; CDR3 protein: CASSFGGWTEAFF
D gene: TRBD1; V gene: TRBV9; J gene: TRBJ1-2; clone size: .; CDR3 DNA: TGTGCCAGCAGCGGGACAGGGGGCTATGGCTACACCTTC; CDR3 protein: CASSGTGGYGYTF
D gene: .; V gene: TRBV27; J gene: TRBJ2-1; clone size: .; CDR3 DNA: TGTGCCAGCCGACTTTTCGGACAGACGTACAATGAGCAGTTCTTC; CDR3 protein: CASRLFGQTYNEQFF
D gene: TRBD2; V gene: TRBV7-9; J gene: TRBJ2-1; clone size: few; CDR3 DNA: TGTGCCAGCAGCTCCACCAGATCTAGCGGGAGCCTCAATGAGCAGTTCTTC; CDR3 protein: CASSSTRSSGSLNEQFF
D gene: .; V gene: TRBV5-1; J gene: TRBJ2-1; clone size: .; CDR3 DNA: TGCGCCAGCAGCTTGGCCCTTACCCCCGGTACGGCCTATGGCTACAACTTC; CDR3 protein: CASSLALTPGTAYGYNF
D gene: TRBD2; V gene: TRBV6-1; J gene: TRBJ2-5; clone size: .; CDR3 DNA: TGTGCCAGCAGTGACCCCTGGGGGGGGAAGGAGACCCAGTACTTC; CDR3 protein: CASSDPWGGKETQYF
D gene: TRBD1; V gene: TRBV7-2; J gene: TRBJ2-1; clone size: .; CDR3 DNA: TGTGCCAGCAGCTTAACGAGGGGGCCCCTTCGGGAGCAGTTCTTC; CDR3 protein: CASSLTRGPLREQFF
D gene: .; V gene: TRBV6-1; J gene: TRBJ2-3; clone size: many; CDR3 DNA: TGTGCCAGCAGCCCAGTCCCAGATACGCAGTATTTT; CDR3 protein: CASSPVPDTQYF
D gene: TRBD2; V gene: TRBV7-2; J gene: TRBJ2-3; clone size: once; CDR3 DNA: TGTGCCAGCAGCTTATGGGCTAGCGGGAGTTCAGATACGCAGTATTTT; CDR3 protein: CASSLWASGSSDTQYF
D gene: .; V gene: TRBV7-3; J gene: TRBJ2-1; clone size: .; CDR3 DNA: TGTGCCAGCAGCCCCGCGGGATCGGGTGAGCAGTTCTTC; CDR3 protein: CASSPAGSGEQFF
D gene: .; V gene: TRBV7-2; J gene: TRBJ2-2; clone size: .; CDR3 DNA: TGTGCCAGCAGCTTAGCCCTAGAGTCCACCGGGGAGCTGTTTTTT; CDR3 protein: CASSLALESTGELFF
D gene: .; V gene: TRBV28; J gene: TRBJ2-1; clone size: many; CDR3 DNA: TGTGCCAGCAGTTGGGGGCTCGGATCCTACAATGAGCAGTTCTTC; CDR3 protein: CASSWGLGSYNEQFF
D gene: .; V gene: TRBV6-1; J gene: TRBJ2-1; clone size: .; CDR3 DNA: TGTGCCAGCAGTGACGGCGATTACAATGAGCAGTTCTTC; CDR3 protein: CASSDGDYNEQFF
D gene: .; V gene: TRBV6-6; J gene: TRBJ1-2; clone size: many; CDR3 DNA: TGTGCCAGCAGTTACACGGGCTCGGGCCAGTCAAACTATGGCTACACCTTC; CDR3 protein: CASSYTGSGQSNYGYTF
D gene: .; V gene: TRBV6-6; J gene: TRBJ2-5; clone size: .; CDR3 DNA: TGTGCCAGCAGTTACGGCGCGGGATCCGGGGAGACCCAGTACTTC; CDR3 protein: CASSYGAGSGETQYF
D gene: .; V gene: TRBV7-2; J gene: TRBJ2-7; clone size: .; CDR3 DNA: TGTGCCAGCAGCTTGGTTGGGTTTGGCGAGCAGTACTTC; CDR3 protein: CASSLVGFGEQYF
D gene: .; V gene: TRBV12-3/TRBV12-4; J gene: TRBJ2-4; clone size: .; CDR3 DNA: TGTGCCAGCACCACCCTCTGGGAAAACATTCAGTACTTC; CDR3 protein: CASTTLWENIQYF
D gene: .; V gene: TRBV6-2/TRBV6-3; J gene: TRBJ2-4; clone size: many; CDR3 DNA: TGTGCCAGCAGTTACTCGGGAGCTTCTAAGGAGCAGTACTTC; CDR3 protein: CASSYSGASKEQYF
D gene: TRBD2; V gene: TRBV7-6; J gene: TRBJ2-1; clone size: .; CDR3 DNA: TGTGCCAGCAGCTTGGGATTCTGGCGGGGGGGCTCAAATGAGCAGTTCTTC; CDR3 protein: CASSLGFWRGGSNEQFF
D gene: TRBD1; V gene: TRBV7-3; J gene: TRBJ2-1; clone size: .; CDR3 DNA: TGTGCCAGCAGCTCCGGGACAGGTCTTGAGCAGTTCTTC; CDR3 protein: CASSSGTGLEQFF
D gene: .; V gene: TRBV6-1; J gene: TRBJ2-5; clone size: .; CDR3 DNA: TGTGCCAGCAGTGAAAAGGAGAATTCACCCCTCCACTTC; CDR3 protein: CASSEKENSPLHF
D gene: TRBD1; V gene: TRBV7-9; J gene: TRBJ2-5; clone size: .; CDR3 DNA: TGTGCCAGCAGCTTAGGGGTCGGGACAGCCCCCTTGGAGACCCAGTACTTC; CDR3 protein: CASSLGVGTAPLETQYF
D gene: TRBD1; V gene: TRBV6-1; J gene: TRBJ2-4; clone size: .; CDR3 DNA: TGTGCCAGCATTAAGGACAGGGGGCCTAGCATTCAGTACTTC; CDR3 protein: CASIKDRGPSIQYF
D gene: TRBD2; V gene: TRBV7-9; J gene: TRBJ2-7; clone size: .; CDR3 DNA: TGTGCCAGCAGCTTGGCCTTCGCGGGACTAGCATTTGGTAATGAGCAGTACTTC; CDR3 protein: CASSLAFAGLAFGNEQYF
D gene: TRBD2; V gene: TRBV7-9; J gene: TRBJ2-5; clone size: few; CDR3 DNA: TGTGCCAGCACAGCATTAGGACTAGCTAGAAGAGGCCAAGAGACCCAGTACTTC; CDR3 protein: CASTALGLARRGQETQYF
D gene: .; V gene: TRBV5-5; J gene: TRBJ1-5; clone size: .; CDR3 DNA: TGTGCCAGCAGCCTGTGGACGGGGGATCAGCCCCAGCATTTT; CDR3 protein: CASSLWTGDQPQHF
D gene: .; V gene: TRBV6-1; J gene: TRBJ2-5; clone size: few; CDR3 DNA: TGTGCCAGCATTCGAGCGGTCGGGGAGACCCAGTACTTC; CDR3 protein: CASIRAVGETQYF
D gene: .; V gene: TRBV20-1; J gene: TRBJ1-4; clone size: many; CDR3 DNA: TGCAGTGCTAGTCGCACCAGGGGCGAAAAACTGTTTTTT; CDR3 protein: CSASRTRGEKLFF
D gene: .; V gene: TRBV7-6; J gene: TRBJ2-5; clone size: few; CDR3 DNA: TGTGCCAGCAGCTCCCGTGAGTGGGGCCAAGAGACCCAGTACTTC; CDR3 protein: CASSSREWGQETQYF
D gene: .; V gene: TRBV7-2; J gene: TRBJ2-7; clone size: .; CDR3 DNA: TGTGCCAGCAGCTTAGCCAGGGAGTTCTACGAGCAGTACTTC; CDR3 protein: CASSLAREFYEQYF
D gene: TRBD1; V gene: TRBV6-1; J gene: TRBJ1-5; clone size: medium-sized; CDR3 DNA: TGTGCCAGCAGGGACCAGGGGACAGATCAGCCCCAGCATTTT; CDR3 protein: CASRDQGTDQPQHF
D gene: TRBD1; V gene: TRBV7-2; J gene: TRBJ2-5; clone size: .; CDR3 DNA: TGTGCCAGCAGCTTAGGTGCCAGGGGGTCAGAGACCCAGTACTTC; CDR3 protein: CASSLGARGSETQYF
D gene: TRBD1; V gene: TRBV28; J gene: TRBJ2-5; clone size: many; CDR3 DNA: TGTGCCAGCAGTTTCAGGACAGGGGGGGAGGAAGAGACCCAGTACTTC; CDR3 protein: CASSFRTGGEEETQYF